A selection of T cell receptor beta chains follows, all from one sample in a study of shared clonotypes between healthy human individuals. Some clones are missing from TCRdb's copy, which holds only in-frame ones; the method was immunoSEQ multiplex PCR. In the table there are about 2 million clones, 95% of which are singletons. Sequenced: naive CD4+ T cells sorted from blood. Source of these receptors: a young man in good health. Each CDR3 is given with its conserved first and last residue. The order of the fields is D gene, clone size, CDR3 length, V gene, J gene, CDR3 protein, CDR3 DNA. A D gene is named only where the DNA matches it firmly. Some rows mark clone size as missing; the rest say once, few, many or name a class of expanded clone.

D gene: TRBD1
clone size: -
CDR3 length: 12
V gene: TRBV29-1
J gene: TRBJ2-7
CDR3 protein: CSAGTGAYEQYF
CDR3 DNA: TGCAGCGCCGGGACAGGGGCCTACGAGCAGTACTTC

D gene: -
clone size: -
CDR3 length: 17
V gene: TRBV28
J gene: TRBJ1-4
CDR3 protein: CASSLRDMDPPKEKLFF
CDR3 DNA: TGTGCCAGCAGTCTCCGGGACATGGATCCTCCAAAGGAAAAACTGTTTTTT

D gene: -
clone size: -
CDR3 length: 15
V gene: TRBV9
J gene: TRBJ1-2
CDR3 protein: CASSVEGGAWRGYTF
CDR3 DNA: TGTGCCAGCAGCGTAGAAGGAGGCGCCTGGCGTGGCTACACCTTC

D gene: -
clone size: -
CDR3 length: 13
V gene: TRBV11-2
J gene: TRBJ2-1
CDR3 protein: CASSDQRALGQFF
CDR3 DNA: TGTGCCAGCAGCGACCAACGGGCCTTGGGGCAGTTCTTC

D gene: -
clone size: -
CDR3 length: 13
V gene: TRBV2
J gene: TRBJ2-7
CDR3 protein: CAGKSQDPYEQYF
CDR3 DNA: TGTGCCGGGAAGTCGCAGGACCCCTACGAGCAGTACTTC

D gene: -
clone size: once
CDR3 length: 12
V gene: TRBV28
J gene: TRBJ1-2
CDR3 protein: CASSSLLYGYTF
CDR3 DNA: TGTGCCAGCAGTTCTCTCCTTTATGGCTACACCTTC

D gene: TRBD1
clone size: -
CDR3 length: 16
V gene: TRBV5-6
J gene: TRBJ2-7
CDR3 protein: CASSLDRGLSSYEQYF
CDR3 DNA: TGTGCCAGCAGCCTCGACAGGGGCCTCTCCTCCTACGAGCAGTACTTC

D gene: TRBD1
clone size: -
CDR3 length: 14
V gene: TRBV7-2
J gene: TRBJ1-6
CDR3 protein: CASSPRSGTGGLHF
CDR3 DNA: TGTGCCAGCAGCCCACGAAGCGGGACAGGGGGACTCCACTTT

D gene: -
clone size: -
CDR3 length: 16
V gene: TRBV6-5
J gene: TRBJ1-1
CDR3 protein: CASSYSVQGTRTEAFF
CDR3 DNA: TGTGCCAGCAGTTACTCGGTCCAGGGAACTCGCACTGAAGCTTTCTTT

D gene: -
clone size: -
CDR3 length: 14
V gene: TRBV10-1
J gene: TRBJ1-1
CDR3 protein: CASSVDRLNTEAFF
CDR3 DNA: TGCGCCAGCAGCGTTGACAGGCTGAACACTGAAGCTTTCTTT

D gene: -
clone size: -
CDR3 length: 13
V gene: TRBV7-2
J gene: TRBJ1-4
CDR3 protein: CASSSGASEKLFF
CDR3 DNA: TGTGCCAGCAGCTCAGGGGCCTCTGAAAAACTGTTTTTT

D gene: -
clone size: -
CDR3 length: 13
V gene: TRBV14
J gene: TRBJ2-7
CDR3 protein: CASSQRQVSEQYF
CDR3 DNA: TGTGCCAGCAGCCAAAGACAGGTTTCCGAGCAGTACTTC

D gene: -
clone size: many
CDR3 length: 12
V gene: TRBV28
J gene: TRBJ2-7
CDR3 protein: CASSLASYEQYF
CDR3 DNA: TGTGCCAGCAGTTTAGCCTCCTACGAGCAGTACTTC

D gene: TRBD1
clone size: -
CDR3 length: 13
V gene: TRBV5-6
J gene: TRBJ2-7
CDR3 protein: CASSWDRVSEQYF
CDR3 DNA: TGTGCCAGCAGTTGGGACAGGGTTTCCGAGCAGTACTTC

D gene: TRBD1
clone size: -
CDR3 length: 16
V gene: TRBV9
J gene: TRBJ1-6
CDR3 protein: CASSFRTGTGNSPLHF
CDR3 DNA: TGTGCCAGCAGCTTCCGGACAGGGACGGGTAATTCACCCCTCCACTTT

D gene: TRBD1
clone size: -
CDR3 length: 16
V gene: TRBV30
J gene: TRBJ2-6
CDR3 protein: CAWAGGAGSGANVLTF
CDR3 DNA: TGTGCCTGGGCAGGGGGCGCAGGTTCTGGGGCCAACGTCCTGACTTTC

D gene: -
clone size: -
CDR3 length: 12
V gene: TRBV30
J gene: TRBJ2-3
CDR3 protein: CAWSQGLHTQYF
CDR3 DNA: TGTGCCTGGAGTCAGGGGCTACATACGCAGTATTTT

D gene: TRBD2
clone size: -
CDR3 length: 15
V gene: TRBV19
J gene: TRBJ2-7
CDR3 protein: CASSPQLAGLYEQYF
CDR3 DNA: TGTGCCAGTAGCCCTCAACTAGCGGGGTTATACGAGCAGTACTTC

D gene: TRBD1
clone size: -
CDR3 length: 15
V gene: TRBV19
J gene: TRBJ2-1
CDR3 protein: CASSVGTGRYNEQFF
CDR3 DNA: TGTGCCAGTAGTGTTGGGACAGGGCGTTACAATGAGCAGTTCTTC

D gene: -
clone size: -
CDR3 length: 13
V gene: TRBV7-2
J gene: TRBJ1-6
CDR3 protein: CASLVRGHSPLHF
CDR3 DNA: TGTGCCAGCCTGGTCCGGGGGCACTCACCCCTCCACTTT

D gene: TRBD1
clone size: once
CDR3 length: 15
V gene: TRBV6-5
J gene: TRBJ1-6
CDR3 protein: CASSSIGQGAPPLHF
CDR3 DNA: TGTGCCAGCAGTTCCATCGGACAGGGCGCGCCACCCCTCCACTTT

D gene: -
clone size: -
CDR3 length: 14
V gene: TRBV9
J gene: TRBJ2-7
CDR3 protein: CASSEQGLLVEQYF
CDR3 DNA: TGTGCCAGCAGCGAACAGGGTCTGCTGGTCGAGCAGTACTTC

D gene: -
clone size: -
CDR3 length: 14
V gene: TRBV2
J gene: TRBJ2-2
CDR3 protein: CASTSVTNTGELFF
CDR3 DNA: TGTGCCAGCACATCGGTTACGAACACCGGGGAGCTGTTTTTT

D gene: -
clone size: -
CDR3 length: 15
V gene: TRBV2
J gene: TRBJ2-3
CDR3 protein: CASSEGGTQLETQYF
CDR3 DNA: TGTGCCAGCAGTGAAGGAGGGACCCAGCTTGAAACGCAGTATTTT

D gene: TRBD2
clone size: -
CDR3 length: 15
V gene: TRBV11-3
J gene: TRBJ2-1
CDR3 protein: CASSQGAGVNNEQFF
CDR3 DNA: TGTGCCAGCAGCCAAGGAGCGGGAGTCAACAATGAGCAGTTCTTC

D gene: TRBD1
clone size: -
CDR3 length: 15
V gene: TRBV5-1
J gene: TRBJ2-5
CDR3 protein: CASSLDPGGQETQYF
CDR3 DNA: TGCGCCAGCAGCTTGGATCCAGGGGGCCAAGAGACCCAGTACTTC

D gene: -
clone size: -
CDR3 length: 14
V gene: TRBV30
J gene: TRBJ1-1
CDR3 protein: CAWSVKGSLNRAFF
CDR3 DNA: TGTGCCTGGAGTGTAAAGGGGTCGCTTAACCGAGCTTTCTTT

D gene: -
clone size: few
CDR3 length: 12
V gene: TRBV4-2
J gene: TRBJ2-2
CDR3 protein: CASSQDTGELFF
CDR3 DNA: TGTGCCAGCAGCCAAGACACCGGGGAGCTGTTTTTT

D gene: TRBD2
clone size: -
CDR3 length: 16
V gene: TRBV5-1
J gene: TRBJ2-3
CDR3 protein: CASSPRLAGFTDTQYF
CDR3 DNA: TGCGCCAGCAGCCCCCGACTAGCGGGTTTCACAGATACGCAGTATTTT

D gene: -
clone size: once
CDR3 length: 13
V gene: TRBV29-1
J gene: TRBJ1-1
CDR3 protein: CSVVGRSSSEAFF
CDR3 DNA: TGCAGCGTGGTCGGGAGGTCAAGTTCTGAAGCTTTCTTT

D gene: -
clone size: -
CDR3 length: 13
V gene: TRBV10-3
J gene: TRBJ1-3
CDR3 protein: CAIIADSGNTIYF
CDR3 DNA: TGTGCCATAATAGCGGACTCTGGAAACACCATATATTTT

D gene: TRBD2
clone size: -
CDR3 length: 15
V gene: TRBV5-1
J gene: TRBJ2-5
CDR3 protein: CASSLNPSGQETQYF
CDR3 DNA: TGCGCCAGCAGCTTGAATCCTAGCGGGCAAGAGACCCAGTACTTC

D gene: -
clone size: -
CDR3 length: 15
V gene: TRBV7-9
J gene: TRBJ1-4
CDR3 protein: CASSQAPNIREKLFF
CDR3 DNA: TGTGCCAGCAGCCAGGCCCCAAATATCAGAGAAAAACTGTTTTTT

D gene: -
clone size: once
CDR3 length: 16
V gene: TRBV5-1
J gene: TRBJ2-7
CDR3 protein: CASSLQGPRNSYEQYF
CDR3 DNA: TGCGCCAGCAGCTTGCAGGGACCCCGTAACTCCTACGAGCAGTACTTC

D gene: -
clone size: -
CDR3 length: 12
V gene: TRBV6-6
J gene: TRBJ1-2
CDR3 protein: CASSYGGHGYTF
CDR3 DNA: TGTGCCAGCAGTTACGGGGGACATGGCTACACCTTC

D gene: -
clone size: -
CDR3 length: 14
V gene: TRBV9
J gene: TRBJ1-1
CDR3 protein: CASSKPGARTEAFF
CDR3 DNA: TGTGCCAGCTCCAAACCAGGGGCGAGGACTGAAGCTTTCTTT

D gene: TRBD1
clone size: -
CDR3 length: 14
V gene: TRBV5-1
J gene: TRBJ2-7
CDR3 protein: CASSFDRGAYEQYF
CDR3 DNA: TGCGCCAGCAGCTTTGACAGGGGCGCCTACGAGCAGTACTTC

D gene: -
clone size: -
CDR3 length: 15
V gene: TRBV10-2
J gene: TRBJ1-2
CDR3 protein: CASSESGRTLYGYTF
CDR3 DNA: TGCGCCAGCAGTGAGTCGGGCCGTACCCTGTATGGCTACACCTTC

D gene: -
clone size: -
CDR3 length: 13
V gene: TRBV29-1
J gene: TRBJ1-2
CDR3 protein: CSVTGVRGYGYTF
CDR3 DNA: TGCAGCGTGACCGGGGTCAGGGGCTATGGCTACACCTTC

D gene: TRBD1
clone size: -
CDR3 length: 14
V gene: TRBV5-1
J gene: TRBJ2-7
CDR3 protein: CASSPGTGGYEQYF
CDR3 DNA: TGCGCCAGCAGCCCAGGGACAGGGGGCTACGAGCAGTACTTC

D gene: -
clone size: once
CDR3 length: 15
V gene: TRBV30
J gene: TRBJ1-2
CDR3 protein: CAWSVRADSNYGYTF
CDR3 DNA: TGTGCCTGGAGTGTACGGGCAGACTCTAACTATGGCTACACCTTC

D gene: -
clone size: few
CDR3 length: 15
V gene: TRBV6-1
J gene: TRBJ1-5
CDR3 protein: CASRPTGYSNQPQHF
CDR3 DNA: TGTGCCAGCAGACCAACAGGGTATAGCAATCAGCCCCAGCATTTT

D gene: -
clone size: -
CDR3 length: 15
V gene: TRBV30
J gene: TRBJ1-4
CDR3 protein: CAWSGLQGQGEKLFF
CDR3 DNA: TGTGCCTGGAGTGGCCTTCAGGGGCAGGGTGAAAAACTGTTTTTT

D gene: -
clone size: -
CDR3 length: 11
V gene: TRBV19
J gene: TRBJ1-2
CDR3 protein: CASSMTSSYTF
CDR3 DNA: TGTGCCAGTAGTATGACGTCAAGCTACACCTTC

D gene: -
clone size: -
CDR3 length: 13
V gene: TRBV5-4
J gene: TRBJ1-2
CDR3 protein: CASRRPEPGGYTF
CDR3 DNA: TGTGCCAGCAGGCGGCCAGAACCGGGTGGCTACACCTTC

D gene: -
clone size: -
CDR3 length: 16
V gene: TRBV4-1
J gene: TRBJ1-5
CDR3 protein: CASSPTGLVYNQPQHF
CDR3 DNA: TGCGCCAGCAGCCCAACGGGGCTGGTATACAATCAGCCCCAGCATTTT

D gene: TRBD2
clone size: -
CDR3 length: 16
V gene: TRBV7-9
J gene: TRBJ2-5
CDR3 protein: CASSTGLAGTAETQYF
CDR3 DNA: TGTGCCAGCAGCACCGGACTAGCGGGAACGGCGGAGACCCAGTACTTC

D gene: -
clone size: -
CDR3 length: 12
V gene: TRBV28
J gene: TRBJ2-1
CDR3 protein: CASGRRYNEQFF
CDR3 DNA: TGTGCCTCCGGCCGCAGGTACAATGAGCAGTTCTTC

D gene: TRBD1
clone size: many
CDR3 length: 14
V gene: TRBV5-6
J gene: TRBJ1-1
CDR3 protein: CASSLGDRSTEAFF
CDR3 DNA: TGTGCCAGCAGCTTGGGGGACAGGTCTACTGAAGCTTTCTTT

D gene: -
clone size: -
CDR3 length: 17
V gene: TRBV18
J gene: TRBJ2-2
CDR3 protein: CASSSTGATYSTGELFF
CDR3 DNA: TGTGCCAGCTCATCGACAGGAGCGACTTATTCCACCGGGGAGCTGTTTTTT

D gene: -
clone size: -
CDR3 length: 15
V gene: TRBV7-2
J gene: TRBJ1-2
CDR3 protein: CASSLAPQGSDGYTF
CDR3 DNA: TGTGCCAGCAGCTTAGCGCCCCAGGGGAGCGATGGCTACACCTTC

D gene: TRBD1
clone size: -
CDR3 length: 14
V gene: TRBV10-1
J gene: TRBJ1-1
CDR3 protein: CASSKAGTVGEAFF
CDR3 DNA: TGCGCCAGCAGTAAAGCCGGGACAGTAGGCGAAGCTTTCTTT

D gene: TRBD1
clone size: -
CDR3 length: 16
V gene: TRBV9
J gene: TRBJ2-1
CDR3 protein: CASSVEGTGAYNEQFF
CDR3 DNA: TGTGCCAGCAGCGTAGAAGGGACAGGGGCTTACAATGAGCAGTTCTTC

D gene: -
clone size: -
CDR3 length: 14
V gene: TRBV19
J gene: TRBJ1-2
CDR3 protein: CASSIEAGRYGYTF
CDR3 DNA: TGTGCCAGTAGTATAGAGGCAGGGCGGTATGGCTACACCTTC

D gene: -
clone size: -
CDR3 length: 13
V gene: TRBV6-4
J gene: TRBJ1-5
CDR3 protein: CASSGDLHQPQHF
CDR3 DNA: TGTGCCAGCAGTGGGGATCTTCATCAGCCCCAGCATTTT

D gene: -
clone size: once
CDR3 length: 13
V gene: TRBV6-6
J gene: TRBJ2-7
CDR3 protein: CASSYGTESEQYF
CDR3 DNA: TGTGCCAGCAGTTACGGGACTGAATCCGAGCAGTACTTC

D gene: -
clone size: -
CDR3 length: 13
V gene: TRBV19
J gene: TRBJ1-1
CDR3 protein: CASSTVVDTEAFF
CDR3 DNA: TGTGCCAGTAGTACTGTCGTGGACACTGAAGCTTTCTTT

D gene: -
clone size: -
CDR3 length: 16
V gene: TRBV10-1
J gene: TRBJ2-1
CDR3 protein: CASSDGARAVYNEQFF
CDR3 DNA: TGCGCCAGCAGTGATGGGGCCAGGGCGGTGTACAATGAGCAGTTCTTC

D gene: TRBD1
clone size: -
CDR3 length: 14
V gene: TRBV14
J gene: TRBJ1-1
CDR3 protein: CASSLLTGVTEAFF
CDR3 DNA: TGTGCCAGCAGCTTGCTAACAGGGGTCACTGAAGCTTTCTTT

D gene: -
clone size: -
CDR3 length: 13
V gene: TRBV5-1
J gene: TRBJ1-1
CDR3 protein: CASSLGTNTEAFF
CDR3 DNA: TGCGCCAGCAGCCTAGGGACGAACACTGAAGCTTTCTTT